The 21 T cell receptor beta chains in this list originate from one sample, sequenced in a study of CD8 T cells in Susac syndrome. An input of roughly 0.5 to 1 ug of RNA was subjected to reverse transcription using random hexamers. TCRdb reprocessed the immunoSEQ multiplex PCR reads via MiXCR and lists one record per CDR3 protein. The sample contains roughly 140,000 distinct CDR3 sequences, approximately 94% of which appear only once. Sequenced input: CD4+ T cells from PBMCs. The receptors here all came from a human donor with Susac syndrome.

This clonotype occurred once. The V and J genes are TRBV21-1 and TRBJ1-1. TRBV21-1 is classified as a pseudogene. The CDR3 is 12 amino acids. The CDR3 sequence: CASSKEGAEAFF. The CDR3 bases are TGTGCCAGCAGCAAAGAGGGAGCTGAAGCTTTCTTT.

CDR3 DNA: TGTGCCACCAGCAGGGACAGCACCAATGAAAAACTGTTTTTT. It is translated as CATSRDSTNEKLFF. The chain couples TRBV15 to TRBJ1-4, with D possibly TRBD1 on 6 matching bases. V lost 3 bases and J 5 bases, leaving 10 bases between the germline ends. The CDR3 has 14 amino acids. From germline, CDR1 is LNHNV and CDR2 YYDKDF (reference sequence).

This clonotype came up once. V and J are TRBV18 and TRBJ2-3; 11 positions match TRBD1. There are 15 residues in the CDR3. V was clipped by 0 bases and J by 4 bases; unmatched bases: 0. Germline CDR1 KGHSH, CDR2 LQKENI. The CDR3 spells CASSPPGQGADTQYF. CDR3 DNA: TGTGCCAGCTCACCACCGGGACAGGGGGCAGATACGCAGTATTTT.

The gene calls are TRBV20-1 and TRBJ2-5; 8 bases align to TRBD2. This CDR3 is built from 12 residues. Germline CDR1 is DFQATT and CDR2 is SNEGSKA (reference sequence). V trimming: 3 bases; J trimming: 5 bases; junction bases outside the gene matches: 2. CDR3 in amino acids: CSARPGGETQYF. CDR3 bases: TGCAGTGCTAGGCCGGGGGGGGAGACCCAGTACTTC.

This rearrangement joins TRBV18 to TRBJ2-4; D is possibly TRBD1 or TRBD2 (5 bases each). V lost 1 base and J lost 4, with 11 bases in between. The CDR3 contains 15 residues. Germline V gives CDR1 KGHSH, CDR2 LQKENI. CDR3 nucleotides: TGTGCCAGCTCACCACAGGTGGGACGGAAAAACATTCAGTACTTC. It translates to CASSPQVGRKNIQYF.

CDR3 sequence: CATSPDPGELFF. The CDR3 DNA sequence: TGTGCCACCAGTCCGGACCCCGGGGAGCTGTTTTTT. V usage is TRBV24-1 and J usage is TRBJ2-2; no reliable D call. CDR3 size: 12 residues. Deletions cut 6 bases from V and 6 bases from J, with 7 bases between. The V gene's germline CDR1 is KGHDR and CDR2 SFDVKD.

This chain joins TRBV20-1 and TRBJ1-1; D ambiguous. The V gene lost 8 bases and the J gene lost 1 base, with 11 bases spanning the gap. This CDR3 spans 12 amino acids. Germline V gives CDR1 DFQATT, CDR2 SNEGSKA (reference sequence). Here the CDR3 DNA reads TGCAGTCCCCACGTTGGGAACACTGAAGCTTTCTTT. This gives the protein CSPHVGNTEAFF.

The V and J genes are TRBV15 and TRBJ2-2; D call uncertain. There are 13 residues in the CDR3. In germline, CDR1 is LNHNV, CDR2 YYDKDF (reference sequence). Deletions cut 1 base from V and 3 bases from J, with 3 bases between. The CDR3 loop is CATSRGDTGELFF. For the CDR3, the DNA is TGTGCCACCAGCAGAGGGGACACCGGGGAGCTGTTTTTT.

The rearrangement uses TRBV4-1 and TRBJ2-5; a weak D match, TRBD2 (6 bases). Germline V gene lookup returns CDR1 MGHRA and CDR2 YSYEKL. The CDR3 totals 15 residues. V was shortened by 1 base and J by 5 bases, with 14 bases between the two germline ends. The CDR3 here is CASSQAGTAGETQYF. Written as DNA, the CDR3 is TGCGCCAGCAGCCAAGCGGGTACGGCGGGGGAGACCCAGTACTTC.

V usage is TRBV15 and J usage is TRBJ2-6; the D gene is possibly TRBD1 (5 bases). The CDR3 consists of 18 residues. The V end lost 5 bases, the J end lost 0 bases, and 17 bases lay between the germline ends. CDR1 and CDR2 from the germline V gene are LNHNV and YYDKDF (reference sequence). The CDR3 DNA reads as TGTGCCACCAGCGGATGGCCAGACAGAACCTCTGGGGCCAACGTCCTGACTTTC. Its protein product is CATSGWPDRTSGANVLTF.

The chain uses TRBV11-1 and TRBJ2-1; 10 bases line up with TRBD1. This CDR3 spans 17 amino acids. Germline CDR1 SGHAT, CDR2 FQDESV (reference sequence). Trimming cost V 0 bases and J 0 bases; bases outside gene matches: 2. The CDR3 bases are TGTGCCAGCAGCTTAGCAAGGACAGGGGGCTCCTACAATGAGCAGTTCTTC. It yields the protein CASSLARTGGSYNEQFF.

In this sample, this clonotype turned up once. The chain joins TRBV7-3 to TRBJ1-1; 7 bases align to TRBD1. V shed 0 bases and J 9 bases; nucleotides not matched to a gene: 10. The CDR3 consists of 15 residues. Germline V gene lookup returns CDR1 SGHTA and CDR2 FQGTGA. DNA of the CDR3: TGTGCCAGCAGCTTAACGCCCGGGACAGCGTCCAAAGCTTTCTTT. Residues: CASSLTPGTASKAFF.

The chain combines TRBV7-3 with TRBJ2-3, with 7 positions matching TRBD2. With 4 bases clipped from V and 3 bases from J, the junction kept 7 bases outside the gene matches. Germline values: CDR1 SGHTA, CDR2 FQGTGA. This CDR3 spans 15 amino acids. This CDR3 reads CASSSRGDGTDTQYF. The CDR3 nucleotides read TGTGCCAGCAGCTCCCGGGGGGACGGGACAGATACGCAGTATTTT.

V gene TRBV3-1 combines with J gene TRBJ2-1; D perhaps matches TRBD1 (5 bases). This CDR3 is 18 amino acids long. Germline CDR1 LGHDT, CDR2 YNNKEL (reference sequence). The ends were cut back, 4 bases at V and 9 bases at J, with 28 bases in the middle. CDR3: CASSPPGTAQVLLGEQFF. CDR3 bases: TGTGCCAGCAGCCCCCCCGGAACGGCACAGGTCTTGTTGGGTGAGCAGTTCTTC.

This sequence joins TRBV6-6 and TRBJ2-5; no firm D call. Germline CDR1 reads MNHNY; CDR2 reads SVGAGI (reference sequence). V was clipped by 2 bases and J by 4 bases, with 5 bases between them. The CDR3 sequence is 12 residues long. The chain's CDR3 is CASSYTPETQYF. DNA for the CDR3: TGTGCCAGCAGTTACACCCCAGAGACCCAGTACTTC.

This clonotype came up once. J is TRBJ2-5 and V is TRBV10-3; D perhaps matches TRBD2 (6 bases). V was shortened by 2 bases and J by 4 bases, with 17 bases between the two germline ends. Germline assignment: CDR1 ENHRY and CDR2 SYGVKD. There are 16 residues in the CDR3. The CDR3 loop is CAISEVYGSAVETQYF. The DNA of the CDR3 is TGTGCCATCAGTGAGGTCTACGGGAGTGCCGTAGAGACCCAGTACTTC.

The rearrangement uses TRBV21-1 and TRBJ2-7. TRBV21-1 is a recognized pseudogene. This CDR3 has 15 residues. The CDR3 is CASSKGLASGHEQYF. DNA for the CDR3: TGTGCCAGCAGCAAAGGCCTAGCGTCTGGCCACGAGCAGTACTTC.

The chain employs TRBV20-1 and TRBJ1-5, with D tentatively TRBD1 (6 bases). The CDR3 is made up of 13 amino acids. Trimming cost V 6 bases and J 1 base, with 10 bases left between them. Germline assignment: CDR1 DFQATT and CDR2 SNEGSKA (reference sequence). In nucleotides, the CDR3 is TGCAGTGCGGGGGGGGGCAGCAATCAGCCCCAGCATTTT. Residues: CSAGGGSNQPQHF.

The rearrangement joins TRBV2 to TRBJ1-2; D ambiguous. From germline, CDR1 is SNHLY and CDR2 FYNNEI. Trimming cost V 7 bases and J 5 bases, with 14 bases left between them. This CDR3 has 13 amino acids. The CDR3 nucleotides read TGTGCCAGCACTCTACGGGAGGGATATGGCTACACCTTC. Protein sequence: CASTLREGYGYTF.

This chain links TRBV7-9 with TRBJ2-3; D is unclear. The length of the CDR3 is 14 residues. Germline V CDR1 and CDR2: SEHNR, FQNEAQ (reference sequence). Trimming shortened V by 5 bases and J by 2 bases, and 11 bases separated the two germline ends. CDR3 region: CASSLGHYTDTQYF. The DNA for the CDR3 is TGTGCCAGCAGCCTAGGGCATTACACAGATACGCAGTATTTT.

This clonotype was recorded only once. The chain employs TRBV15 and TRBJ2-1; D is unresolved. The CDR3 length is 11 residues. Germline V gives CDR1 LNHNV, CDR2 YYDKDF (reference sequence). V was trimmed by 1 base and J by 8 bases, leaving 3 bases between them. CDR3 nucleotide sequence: TGTGCCACCAGCAGAGGATATGAGCAGTTCTTC. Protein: CATSRGYEQFF.